The 4 T cell receptor beta chains listed next were all sequenced from one sample in a study of post-analysis software for immune sequencing data. Study outcomes and limitations: Among five TRBV segments more frequent in patients than controls were TRBV5-6, TRBV5-1 and TRBV20-1.

Which antigens these TCRs recognize remains unknown. The TCR beta cDNA libraries carried unique molecular identifiers. TCRdb recomputed calls from the PCR reads with MiXCR, one row per CDR3 protein. The sample lists some 260,000 distinct CDR3 sequences, just over 35% occurring once. Input material: blood. The receptors come from a girl between 10 and 17 years old with multiple sclerosis.

The chain joins TRBV7-2 to TRBJ2-1, with a tentative D call TRBD2 (6 bases). The CDR3 is 15 amino acids. V was shortened by 5 bases and J by 4 bases, with 15 bases between the two germline ends. Germline CDR1 is SGHTA and CDR2 is FQGNSA. CDR3 residues: CASSRAGRPYNEQFF. Written as DNA, the CDR3 is TGTGCCAGCAGCCGCGCGGGGAGGCCGTACAATGAGCAGTTCTTC.

This clonotype was seen at least ten times. The chain links TRBV4-1 to TRBJ2-7, with 8 bases fitting TRBD2. The germline V gene has CDR1 MGHRA and CDR2 YSYEKL. The CDR3 is 17 amino acids. V dropped 4 bases and J dropped 4; count of bases not matched to a gene: 15. The CDR3 nucleotides read TGCGCCAGCAGCCTCGGTTTCCTGGGCGGGGGGAGATACGAGCAGTACTTC. Its protein is CASSLGFLGGGRYEQYF.

This clonotype was found many times. The genes are TRBV5-1 and TRBJ1-2, with D possibly matching TRBD1 (5 bases). Deletions cut 0 bases from V and 5 bases from J, with 14 bases between. The germline CDR1 and CDR2 sequences are SGHRS and YFSETQ. The CDR3 spans 15 residues. The CDR3 nucleotides read TGCGCCAGCAGCTTGGTCGACAGATTATTTTATGGCTACACCTTC. Its translation: CASSLVDRLFYGYTF.

The V and J genes are TRBV4-1 and TRBJ2-1; maybe TRBD1 (6 bases). Trimming cost V 1 base and J 4 bases, with 11 bases left between them. CDR3 length: 15 residues. Per germline, CDR1 MGHRA and CDR2 YSYEKL. Here the CDR3 reads CASSQGRGGYNEQFF. CDR3 bases: TGCGCCAGCAGCCAAGGTCGAGGGGGTTACAATGAGCAGTTCTTC.